This T cell receptor beta chain was sequenced for a study of identical twins. Findings and caveats of the study: In zero-insertion analyses, partial confounding could arise from invariant MAIT and iNKT cells. Conclusions relied on cross-sectional statistical analysis, not following the same donors.

TCRdb itself ran the 5' RACE reads through MiXCR, one entry per CDR3 protein. The repertoire consists of fewer than 650,000 distinct CDR3 sequences, with about 7.6% occurring once and the leading ten covering 1.6%. Every donor was a healthy Caucasian. In the case of this clonotype: Its target is unknown.

These data were also filed under a second study, of yellow fever vaccine responses in identical twins.

The origin of this receptor is a woman aged 18-29 years in good health. What was sequenced was PBMCs.

CDR3 protein: CASSQDSDRSYLSYEQYV. CDR3 DNA: TGTGCCAGCAGCCAAGATTCGGACAGGTCCTACCTCTCCTACGAGCAGTACGTC. V gene TRBV4-2 combines with J gene TRBJ2-7; 7 bases agree with TRBD1. The CDR3 totals 18 residues. V shed 0 bases and J 0 bases; nucleotides not matched to a gene: 11. Germline V gene data show CDR1 as LGHNA and CDR2 as YNFKEQ.